The sequence of this TCR beta chain was determined in a study of PD-L1 blockade in urothelial cancer. Study background: A median around 150,000 T cells were found in blood samples.

CDR3 length: 16 residues. CDR1 is SNHLY and CDR2 is FYNNEI in the germline V gene. V lost 7 bases and J lost 0; bases outside the gene matches: 4. Clones were sequenced by immunoSEQ multiplex PCR, and TCRdb holds only the in-frame ones, with some missing. The table shows about 130,000 clones, with 86% occurring only once. Time point described: peripheral blood 6 weeks after treatment start. The specimen comprised PBMCs, sampled around atezolizumab (anti-PD-L1) treatment. J is TRBJ2-3 and V is TRBV2; 13 bases are shared with TRBD2. The clonotype was recovered from a man over 45 with urothelial cancer. The chain's CDR3 is CASKGLAGKSTDTQYF. The CDR3 bases are TGTGCCAGCAAGGGACTAGCGGGAAAAAGCACAGATACGCAGTATTTT.